Following are 11 T cell receptor beta chains from one sample sequenced in a study of cytomegalovirus exposure and HLA in healthy donors. The PCR employed 60 Vbeta primers together with 13 Jbeta primers. Repertoires were generated with immunoSEQ multiplex PCR, while TCRdb's copy carries only in-frame clones and drops some. This table has roughly 190,000 clones, approximately 65% appearing once. Sequencing was performed on PBMCs. These receptors all stem from a man in his forties in good health and CMV-seronegative.

This clone was seen only a few times. The chain links TRBV7-9 to TRBJ2-5; 10 bases are a match to TRBD1. The V and J ends lost 3 bases and 3 bases, in that order; junction bases with no gene match: 10. The CDR3 length is 17 residues. CDR1 is SEHNR and CDR2 is FQNEAQ in the germline V gene (reference sequence). CDR3 sequence reads: CASSLRQGAVAEETQYF. The DNA of the CDR3 is TGTGCCAGCAGCTTGCGACAGGGGGCAGTGGCGGAAGAGACCCAGTACTTC.

The chain employs TRBV30 and TRBJ2-7, with D perhaps TRBD1 (5 bases). The CDR3 is 14 residues long. The germline CDR1 and CDR2 sequences are GTSNPN and SVGIG (reference sequence). V was shortened by 5 bases and J by 0 bases, with 14 bases between the two germline ends. The chain's CDR3 is CAWGAGPLSYEQYF. The DNA for the CDR3 is TGTGCCTGGGGGGCAGGGCCTCTCTCCTACGAGCAGTACTTC. The whole variable domain, remainder taken from reference TRBV30 and TRBJ2-7, is SQTIHQWPATLVQPVGSPLSLECTVEGTSNPNLYWYRQAAGRGLQLLFYSVGIGQISSEVPQNLSASRPQDRQFILSSKKLLLSDSGFYLCAWGAGPLSYEQYFGPGTRLTVT.

This chain uses TRBV7-9 with TRBJ2-5; tentatively, D is TRBD1 (5 bases). CDR1 and CDR2 (germline): SEHNR, FQNEAQ (reference sequence). The CDR3 runs to 13 residues. Trimming pared 2 bases from V and 10 bases from J, leaving 14 bases between. CDR3 bases: TGTGCCAGCAGCTTAATCCAGGGTGGGGACCAGTACTTC. Amino acids: CASSLIQGGDQYF.

Only a few counts were recorded for this clone. This rearrangement joins TRBV7-9 to TRBJ2-7; 10 positions agree with TRBD1. Germline lookup yields CDR1 SEHNR and CDR2 FQNEAQ (reference sequence). V dropped 5 bases and J dropped 2; count of bases not matched to a gene: 9. The CDR3 contains 16 residues. The CDR3 sequence: CASSRRGQGLTYEQYF. DNA of the CDR3: TGTGCCAGCAGCCGCCGGGGACAGGGGCTAACCTACGAGCAGTACTTC.

This clone appeared a few times. CDR3 sequence reads: CASSIDLGGQPQHF. CDR3 DNA sequence: TGTGCCAGTAGTATAGACCTCGGAGGTCAGCCCCAGCATTTT. This chain uses TRBV19 with TRBJ1-5; D gene uncertain. Germline V CDR1 and CDR2: LNHDA, SQIVND (reference sequence). V lost 0 bases, J lost 6 bases, and 9 bases lay in between. CDR3 length equals 14 residues.

The J gene is TRBJ2-7, the V gene TRBV27, with 7 positions matching TRBD1. The V gene's germline CDR1 is MNHEY and CDR2 SMNVEV (reference sequence). The V gene end was trimmed by 3 bases and the J gene end by 2 bases; junction bases not matched to a gene: 7. The CDR3 is 15 residues long. The CDR3 reads CASSFSQGLTYEQYF. For the CDR3, the DNA is TGTGCCAGCAGTTTTTCACAGGGGTTAACCTACGAGCAGTACTTC.

This clone was seen only a few times. This chain uses TRBV28 with TRBJ2-3, with 7 bases identical to TRBD1. With V trimmed by 5 bases and J by 0 bases, 5 bases remained unmatched. The CDR3 is 15 residues long. Germline V gene sequence: CDR1 MDHEN, CDR2 SYDVKM. CDR3 DNA sequence: TGTGCCAGCAGTCCCAGGGGGTTCAGCACAGATACGCAGTATTTT. Protein product: CASSPRGFSTDTQYF. The full variable domain, its missing parts supplied by reference TRBV28 and TRBJ2-3, is DVKVTQSSRYLVKRTGEKVFLECVQDMDHENMFWYRQDPGLGLRLIYFSYDVKMKEKGDIPEGYSVSREKKERFSLILESASTNQTSMYLCASSPRGFSTDTQYFGPGTRLTVL.

This clone was detected only a few times. V gene TRBV6-4 combines with J gene TRBJ2-3, with TRBD1 matching over 10 bases. CDR1 MRHNA and CDR2 SNTAGT come from the germline V gene. This CDR3 spans 16 amino acids. J lost 4 bases, V lost 3 bases, and 7 bases had no gene match. DNA for the CDR3: TGTGCCAGCAGTGAGGGGTCGGGACAGGGGTCAGATACGCAGTATTTT. Protein product: CASSEGSGQGSDTQYF.

The chain joins TRBV5-8 to TRBJ1-6; maybe TRBD1 (5 bases). There are 16 residues in the CDR3. From germline, CDR1 is SGHTS and CDR2 YDEGEE. Trimming took 3 bases from V and 0 from J, leaving 10 bases between them. Written as DNA, the CDR3 is TGTGCCAGCAGCTCGCGACAGAGCTCCTATAATTCACCCCTCCACTTT. It codes for CASSSRQSSYNSPLHF.

The genes are TRBV30 and TRBJ1-1; D gene uncertain. Germline assignment: CDR1 GTSNPN and CDR2 SVGIG (reference sequence). This CDR3 comprises 11 residues. Trimming took off 1 base at V and 7 bases at J, with 7 bases between the two ends. This chain's CDR3 is CAWSASYEAFF. The CDR3 DNA reads as TGTGCCTGGAGTGCAAGCTATGAAGCTTTCTTT.

The CDR3 is CASSQTRVGTGELFF. For the CDR3, the DNA is TGTGCCAGCAGCCAGACTAGAGTCGGCACCGGGGAGCTGTTTTTT. V and J are TRBV7-7 and TRBJ2-2, with a weak D call TRBD2 (6 bases). CDR1 is SSHAT and CDR2 is FNYEAQ in the germline V gene (reference sequence). Deletions cut 5 bases from V and 4 bases from J, with 14 bases between. This CDR3 comprises 15 residues.